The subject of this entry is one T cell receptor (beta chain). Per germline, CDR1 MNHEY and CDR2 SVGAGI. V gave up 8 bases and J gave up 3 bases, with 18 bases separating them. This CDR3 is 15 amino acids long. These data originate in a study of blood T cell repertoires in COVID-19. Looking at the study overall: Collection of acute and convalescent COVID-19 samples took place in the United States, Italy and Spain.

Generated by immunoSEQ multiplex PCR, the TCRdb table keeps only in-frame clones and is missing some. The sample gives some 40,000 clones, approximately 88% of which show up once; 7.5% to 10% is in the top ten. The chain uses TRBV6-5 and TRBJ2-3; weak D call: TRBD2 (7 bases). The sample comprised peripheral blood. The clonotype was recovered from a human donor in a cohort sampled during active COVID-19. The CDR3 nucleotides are TGTGCCAGCGGGGGGGCGTCCCTTTCAACAGATACGCAGTATTTT. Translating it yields CASGGASLSTDTQYF.